The clone carrying this TCR beta chain was observed a handful of times. The antigen remains unidentified. Germline V gene lookup returns CDR1 SNHLY and CDR2 FYNNEI. Trimming took off 4 bases at V and 8 bases at J, with 17 bases between the two ends. CDR3 length: 14 amino acids. TCR beta CDR3 amplification used RNA transcripts. The authors performed first-round RT-PCR with HTBI primers and then a second-round multiplex PCR. TCRdb recomputed calls from the multiplex PCR reads with MiXCR, one row per CDR3 protein. The table lists hundreds of thousands of distinct CDR3 sequences, around 42% of them singletons. The sample comes from a study of Graves' ophthalmopathy and Graves' hyperthyroidism. Study-wide findings and caveats: Blood contained most expanded thyroid clonotypes exceeding 0.001 frequency.

This rearrangement joins TRBV2 to TRBJ1-2; no firm D call. This TCR was sampled from an adult man with Graves' ophthalmopathy. Material for sequencing was peripheral blood. CDR3: CASSGSLLLGGYTF. Here the CDR3 DNA reads TGTGCCAGCAGTGGGTCGTTGCTCTTAGGGGGCTACACCTTC.